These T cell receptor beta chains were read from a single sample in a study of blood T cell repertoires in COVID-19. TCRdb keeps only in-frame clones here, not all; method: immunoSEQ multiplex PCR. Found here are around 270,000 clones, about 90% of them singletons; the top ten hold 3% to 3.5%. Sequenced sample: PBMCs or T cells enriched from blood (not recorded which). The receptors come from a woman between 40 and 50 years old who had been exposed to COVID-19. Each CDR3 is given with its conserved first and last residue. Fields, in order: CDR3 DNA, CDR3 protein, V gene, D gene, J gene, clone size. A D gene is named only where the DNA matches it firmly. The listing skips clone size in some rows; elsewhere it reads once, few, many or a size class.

TGTGCCAGCAGCCCTCAGGGCGCCAGCACCGGGGAGCTGTTTTTT,CASSPQGASTGELFF,TRBV7-3,.,TRBJ2-2,.
TGTGCCAGCTCACCGACCTTTCCTGGGGGGTCCTCCTATAATTCACCCCTCCACTTT,CASSPTFPGGSSYNSPLHF,TRBV18,.,TRBJ1-6,.
TGCGCCAGCAGCCAAGATCACAGGGGAGGTAATTCACCCCTCCACTTT,CASSQDHRGGNSPLHF,TRBV4-3,TRBD1,TRBJ1-6,.
TGTGCCAGCAGCGTCGACAGGGATTTTGGCTACACCTTC,CASSVDRDFGYTF,TRBV9,TRBD1,TRBJ1-2,once
TGTGCCGGTCGGACAGGGGGGACCAGTGGCTACACCTTC,CAGRTGGTSGYTF,TRBV2,TRBD1,TRBJ1-2,.
TGCAGCGTTGACTCATTAAATACCGGGTCCACTGAAGCTTTCTTT,CSVDSLNTGSTEAFF,TRBV29-1,.,TRBJ1-1,once
TGTGCCAGCAGCCTCCACAGGGGACAAAAACTGTTTTTT,CASSLHRGQKLFF,TRBV12-3/TRBV12-4,TRBD1,TRBJ1-4,.
TGTGCCAGTAGAGACACAGGGGGCAGTCAGCCCCAGCATTTT,CASRDTGGSQPQHF,TRBV19,TRBD1,TRBJ1-5,.
TGTGCCAGCAGTTCACTCGGACAGGGCCAAGAGACCCAGTACTTC,CASSSLGQGQETQYF,TRBV28,TRBD1,TRBJ2-5,once
TGTGCCAGCAGCAAACAGGGGACCCAAGAGACCCAGTACTTC,CASSKQGTQETQYF,TRBV28,TRBD1,TRBJ2-5,.
TGTGCCAGCAGTTACAAGGGAGAAGGCTATGGCTACACCTTC,CASSYKGEGYGYTF,TRBV6-2/TRBV6-3,.,TRBJ1-2,.
TGTGCCAGCAGCGTAGATTTAGGAGGGGGCGGCACTGAAGCTTTCTTT,CASSVDLGGGGTEAFF,TRBV9,TRBD1,TRBJ1-1,.
TGCGCCAGCAGCCAAGACCCCACAGGGGGGACAGGAGTAAAACTGTTTTTT,CASSQDPTGGTGVKLFF,TRBV4-3,TRBD1,TRBJ1-4,few
TGTGCCAGCAGTTACTCGATCGGGGGAATTGGCCCCCAGCATTTT,CASSYSIGGIGPQHF,TRBV6-5,.,TRBJ1-5,.
TGCAGTGCTAGGAGTCGAGCTTTCTTT,CSARSRAFF,TRBV20-1,.,TRBJ1-1,.
TGCAGCGTGGAGACAGGCCTTCTCTCTGGAAACACCATATATTTT,CSVETGLLSGNTIYF,TRBV29-1,.,TRBJ1-3,few
TGTGCCAGCAGCCAAGTCGCCGGCGGCAATGAGCAGTTCTTC,CASSQVAGGNEQFF,TRBV3-1/TRBV3-2,.,TRBJ2-1,.
TGTGCCAGCTCGGCGCTCCCCGGGGTTAGAGATGGCTACACCTTC,CASSALPGVRDGYTF,TRBV18,.,TRBJ1-2,few
TGTGCCAGCAGTCCACCCCCCGACAGGGCGAGGGCTTTCTTT,CASSPPPDRARAFF,TRBV28,TRBD1,TRBJ1-1,.
TGCAGCGTCCAATCCGGGACAGGAGGCAATCAGCCCCAGCATTTT,CSVQSGTGGNQPQHF,TRBV29-1,TRBD1,TRBJ1-5,.
TGTGCCTGGAATATCAGAGGGCCTAACTATGGCTACACCTTC,CAWNIRGPNYGYTF,TRBV30,.,TRBJ1-2,.
TGTGCCAGCAGAATGGGGGGGGTGGATGGCTACACCTTC,CASRMGGVDGYTF,TRBV6-5,.,TRBJ1-2,.
TGTGCCAGCAGTCTCCAGGCGAACACTGAAGCTTTCTTT,CASSLQANTEAFF,TRBV12-3/TRBV12-4,.,TRBJ1-1,.
TGCGCCAGCAGCCAAGCCCTAGCGGGAGTTCGTGAGCAGTTCTTC,CASSQALAGVREQFF,TRBV4-1,TRBD2,TRBJ2-1,.
TGTGCCAGCAGCTTAGGCGGAGGGAGGCAGCCCCAGCATTTT,CASSLGGGRQPQHF,TRBV13,.,TRBJ1-5,.
TGTGCCAGTAGTATGGCAAGAAATATGAACACTGAAGCTTTCTTT,CASSMARNMNTEAFF,TRBV19,.,TRBJ1-1,.
TGTGCCAGCAGTCCGGGGGGGCCTATCGCAGATACGCAGTATTTT,CASSPGGPIADTQYF,TRBV6-5,TRBD2,TRBJ2-3,few
TGTGCCAGCCATGCGGGGCCGGCCGAAGCTTTCTTT,CASHAGPAEAFF,TRBV7-9,.,TRBJ1-1,.
TGTGCCAGCAGCCAACGTACCTCCGGGGAGACCCAGTACTTC,CASSQRTSGETQYF,TRBV3-1/TRBV3-2,.,TRBJ2-5,.
TGTGCCATCAGTGAAAGGGACAGGGGGAGTGAAGCTTTCTTT,CAISERDRGSEAFF,TRBV10-3,TRBD1,TRBJ1-1,.
TGTGCCAGCAGCCCAGCGGGAGGGCCGGCAGATACGCAGTATTTT,CASSPAGGPADTQYF,TRBV9,TRBD2,TRBJ2-3,.
TGTGCCAGCAGTCCCGGGACAGGGGGGAACAATGAGCAGTTCTTC,CASSPGTGGNNEQFF,TRBV28,TRBD1,TRBJ2-1,.
TGTGCCAGCAGTGTTCAGGGGGCTCAGCCCCAGCATTTT,CASSVQGAQPQHF,TRBV2,TRBD1,TRBJ1-5,once
TGCAGCGTCCCGTACCAAGAGACCCAGTACTTC,CSVPYQETQYF,TRBV29-1,.,TRBJ2-5,.
TGTGCCAGCAGCCACCCGGGACTGATAAACCAAGAGACCCAGTACTTC,CASSHPGLINQETQYF,TRBV7-8,.,TRBJ2-5,.
TGTGCCAGCAGCTACGGTACAGGGAGCTCCGAGCAGTACTTC,CASSYGTGSSEQYF,TRBV5-6,.,TRBJ2-7,.
TGTGCCAGCAGCTTGCAACTAGCGGGAGGGGAGACCCAGTACTTC,CASSLQLAGGETQYF,TRBV5-1,TRBD2,TRBJ2-5,.
TGTGCCAGTAGTATAGATCTATGGGGGCAGGGGGCCCTCTTCTCTGGGGCCAACGTCCTGACTTTC,CASSIDLWGQGALFSGANVLTF,TRBV19,TRBD1,TRBJ2-6,.
TGTGCCAGCAGCCTACAGGGGAACACTGAAGCTTTCTTT,CASSLQGNTEAFF,TRBV7-9,.,TRBJ1-1,.
TGTGCCAGCAGCTTAGGGCTCGGGGTGGAAGGGGAAAAACTGTTTTTT,CASSLGLGVEGEKLFF,TRBV7-9,.,TRBJ1-4,.
TGCGCCAGCACCCCGATGGGGGCTGACTATGGCTACACCTTC,CASTPMGADYGYTF,TRBV5-1,.,TRBJ1-2,.
TGTGCCAGCAGTTTATGGGGACAGGGGGCGCAGGATCAGCCCCAGCATTTT,CASSLWGQGAQDQPQHF,TRBV28,TRBD1,TRBJ1-5,.
TGCAGTGCTAGTGGTGACAGGGGCGAAGCTTTCTTT,CSASGDRGEAFF,TRBV20-1,TRBD1,TRBJ1-1,.
TGTGCCAGCAGCTTAAACCCCCAACTACCCCCTATGAACACTGAAGCTTTCTTT,CASSLNPQLPPMNTEAFF,TRBV7-3,.,TRBJ1-1,.
TGCAGCGTTGATGGTAGCGGATCCTACAATGAGCAGTTCTTC,CSVDGSGSYNEQFF,TRBV29-1,.,TRBJ2-1,.
TGTGCCAGCAGGCGGACTAGCGGGAGGCGCAATGAGCAGTTCTTC,CASRRTSGRRNEQFF,TRBV14,TRBD2,TRBJ2-1,.
TGCAGCGTCGCGGAGATGAACACTGAAGCTTTCTTT,CSVAEMNTEAFF,TRBV29-1,.,TRBJ1-1,once
TGCGCCAGCAGCCAAGAATACGGGGGGTATTCGAATACCCAGTACTTC,CASSQEYGGYSNTQYF,TRBV4-3,TRBD2,TRBJ2-5,.
TGTGCCAGCAGCCCAAGACCGGGACAGTTGAACACTGAAGCTTTCTTT,CASSPRPGQLNTEAFF,TRBV11-3,TRBD1,TRBJ1-1,.
TGTGCCAGCAGCCCCTGGACATTTGAAAAACTGTTTTTT,CASSPWTFEKLFF,TRBV7-9,.,TRBJ1-4,.
TGTGCCAGCAGTTTAACCCTCGTACTTCCCCCGGGACAGGGGAATTACGAGCAGTACTTC,CASSLTLVLPPGQGNYEQYF,TRBV28,TRBD1,TRBJ2-7,.
TGCGCCAGCAGCCAAGACAGGGAAGGGGACTATGGCTACACCTTC,CASSQDREGDYGYTF,TRBV4-3,.,TRBJ1-2,.
TGTGCCAGTAGTATCACCATAGGGGTGGCAGGGGACGGCTACACCTTC,CASSITIGVAGDGYTF,TRBV19,.,TRBJ1-2,.